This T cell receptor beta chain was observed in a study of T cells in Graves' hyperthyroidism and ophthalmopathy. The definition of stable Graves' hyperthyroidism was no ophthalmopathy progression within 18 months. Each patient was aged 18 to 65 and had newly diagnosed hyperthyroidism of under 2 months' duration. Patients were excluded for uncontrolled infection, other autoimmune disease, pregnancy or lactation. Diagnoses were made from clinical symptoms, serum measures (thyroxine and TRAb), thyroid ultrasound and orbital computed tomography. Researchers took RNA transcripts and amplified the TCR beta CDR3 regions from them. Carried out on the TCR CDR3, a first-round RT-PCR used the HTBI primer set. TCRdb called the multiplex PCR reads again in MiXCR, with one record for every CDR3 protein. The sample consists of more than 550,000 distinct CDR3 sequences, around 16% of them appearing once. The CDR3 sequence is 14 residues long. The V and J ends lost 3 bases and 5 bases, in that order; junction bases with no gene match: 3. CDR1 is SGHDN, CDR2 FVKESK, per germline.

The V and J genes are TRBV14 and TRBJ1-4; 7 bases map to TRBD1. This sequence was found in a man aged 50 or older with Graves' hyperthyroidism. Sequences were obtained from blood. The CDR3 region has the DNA TGTGCCAGCAGCCAGAGGACAGGAAATGAAAAACTGTTTTTT. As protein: CASSQRTGNEKLFF.